Below, 21 T cell receptor beta chains from the same sample are listed, as sequenced in a study of persistence of HIV-infected CD4 T cells. An overlapping HIV-1 Gag peptide pool stimulated these cells at roughly 0.97 ug/peptide/mL. Memory cells lacking CD40L and CD69 with high CD45RO were sorted. The immunoSEQ assay was version 4, run in survey mode. Clones were read by immunoSEQ multiplex PCR, and TCRdb kept only the in-frame ones, dropping some. This table holds about 36,000 clones, approximately 85% found once. These receptors lack a known antigen. Sequencing was performed on cultured CD4+ T cells from PBMCs, taken from a patient who received antiretroviral therapy. The receptors here all came from an adult with HIV. The donor label of this sample is uncertain.

The chain combines TRBV10-2 with TRBJ1-3, with D possibly being TRBD1 (5 bases). The CDR3 runs 15 residues. V lost 5 bases and J 1 base, leaving 12 bases between the germline ends. Germline V gene sequence: CDR1 WSHSY, CDR2 SAAADI. Written as DNA, the CDR3 is TGCGCCAGCAGTCCTCAGGGAACATCTGGAAACACCATATATTTT. Translation: CASSPQGTSGNTIYF.

The chain joins TRBV7-2 to TRBJ2-3; no definite D call. The CDR3 is made up of 14 amino acids. Trimming shortened V by 0 bases and J by 4 bases, and 8 bases separated the two germline ends. CDR1 SGHTA and CDR2 FQGNSA come from the germline V gene. This CDR3 is CASSLAGIPDTQYF. CDR3 DNA sequence: TGTGCCAGCAGCTTAGCGGGTATCCCAGATACGCAGTATTTT.

As DNA, the CDR3 is TGTGCCAGCAGCCTGGACAGGGCCTCTGGAAACACCATATATTTT. Its translation is CASSLDRASGNTIYF. This chain joins TRBV4-2 and TRBJ1-3; 8 bases line up with TRBD1. Germline values: CDR1 LGHNA, CDR2 YNFKEQ. Trimming removed 4 bases from V and 0 bases from J; junction bases left unmatched: 2. The CDR3 runs to 15 residues.

This clone was detected only once. This sequence joins TRBV25-1 and TRBJ2-1, with D possibly TRBD2 on 6 matching bases. This CDR3 has 13 residues. Trimming took off 0 bases at V and 7 bases at J, with 7 bases between the two ends. Germline V gives CDR1 MGHDK, CDR2 SYGVNS. CDR3 in amino acids: CASSEYGGNEQFF. CDR3 nucleotide sequence: TGTGCCAGCAGTGAATACGGGGGTAATGAGCAGTTCTTC.

In its sample, this clone was seen a few times. The gene calls are TRBV7-6 and TRBJ2-3; D remains ambiguous. CDR3 size: 12 residues. The ends were cut back, 4 bases at V and 7 bases at J, with 9 bases in the middle. Germline-derived CDR1 and CDR2 are SGHVS and FNYEAQ. The CDR3 here is CASSSPTHTQYF. The CDR3, as DNA: TGTGCCAGCAGCTCCCCCACCCATACGCAGTATTTT.

V gene TRBV2 combines with J gene TRBJ2-3; D could derive from TRBD1 or TRBD2 (6 bases each). CDR1 SNHLY and CDR2 FYNNEI come from the germline V gene. CDR3 length: 16 amino acids. Between the trimmed V and J ends, which lost 10 bases and 1 base, there was a span of 21 bases. This CDR3 reads CATGGQGMGGTDTQYF. The CDR3 DNA follows: TGTGCCACCGGGGGCCAGGGGATGGGGGGCACAGATACGCAGTATTTT.

V and J are TRBV5-6 and TRBJ2-4; TRBD1 matches at 11 bases. The CDR3 is 17 residues long. Germline V gives CDR1 SGHDT, CDR2 YYEEEE. The V and J ends lost 4 bases and 5 bases, in that order; junction bases with no gene match: 11. DNA of the CDR3: TGTGCCAGCAGCCCGATCGGACAGGGGGCCGCCGAAAACATTCAGTACTTC. It specifies CASSPIGQGAAENIQYF.

This clone was detected once. V and J are TRBV5-1 and TRBJ1-2, with D maybe TRBD1 (6 bases). The CDR3 runs to 14 residues. Per germline, CDR1 SGHRS and CDR2 YFSETQ. V was pared by 4 bases and J by 8 bases, with 18 bases between. The CDR3 loop is CASSPGGGGRGYTF. The DNA for the CDR3 is TGCGCCAGCAGCCCTGGTGGAGGGGGACGGGGCTACACCTTC.

The chain employs TRBV10-3 and TRBJ2-3; TRBD1 aligns across 9 bases. The CDR3 consists of 17 residues. Germline V CDR1 and CDR2: ENHRY, SYGVKD. V shed 5 bases, J shed 4 bases, and the junction held 13 bases outside the gene matches. CDR3 region: CAISKQTGGETADTQYF. CDR3 bases: TGTGCCATCAGTAAACAGACAGGGGGGGAGACGGCAGATACGCAGTATTTT.

This clone was seen more than once but under ten times. The gene calls are TRBV7-9 and TRBJ2-7; D is uncertain. CDR1 SEHNR and CDR2 FQNEAQ come from the germline V gene (reference sequence). Trimming shortened V by 5 bases and J by 3 bases, and 14 bases separated the two germline ends. CDR3 length: 14 residues. The CDR3 nucleotides read TGTGCCAGCAGCCCATCCTATGATGGCTACGAGCAGTACTTC. The encoded protein is CASSPSYDGYEQYF. The variable domain in full, completed from reference TRBV7-9 and TRBJ2-7, reads DTGVSQNPRHKITKRGQNVTFRCDPISEHNRLYWYRQTLGQGPEFLTYFQNEAQLEKSRLLSDRFSAERPKGSFSTLEIQRTEQGDSAMYLCASSPSYDGYEQYFGPGTRLTVT.

CDR3 in amino acids: CASSLDGGLDSPLHF. The CDR3 DNA reads TGCGCCAGCAGCTTGGATGGGGGGCTGGATTCACCCCTCCACTTT. The V gene is TRBV5-1, the J gene TRBJ1-6; maybe TRBD1 (6 bases). CDR1 is SGHRS and CDR2 is YFSETQ in the germline V gene. V lost 0 bases and J lost 8, with 12 bases in between. This CDR3 is built from 15 residues.

The V gene is TRBV30, the J gene TRBJ2-5; a weak D match, TRBD2 (5 bases). Germline CDR1 is GTSNPN and CDR2 is SVGIG (reference sequence). V shed 0 bases and J shed 2 bases, with 10 bases lying between them. This CDR3 has 14 residues. In DNA, the CDR3 is TGTGCCTGGAGTGTGATGCGGGTACAAGAGACCCAGTACTTC. Translation: CAWSVMRVQETQYF. Together with reference TRBV30 and TRBJ2-5, the CDR3 gives the full variable domain: SQTIHQWPATLVQPVGSPLSLECTVEGTSNPNLYWYRQAAGRGLQLLFYSVGIGQISSEVPQNLSASRPQDRQFILSSKKLLLSDSGFYLCAWSVMRVQETQYFGPGTRLLVL.

This clone was counted once. The chain uses TRBV5-5 and TRBJ2-5; no firm D call. CDR1 is SGHKS, CDR2 YYEKEE, per germline (reference sequence). The CDR3 loop spans 13 amino acids. Trimming took off 2 bases at V and 2 bases at J, with 7 bases between the two ends. The CDR3 loop reads CASSFTEQETQYF. The CDR3 DNA sequence: TGTGCCAGCAGCTTCACGGAGCAAGAGACCCAGTACTTC.

The chain joins TRBV5-1 to TRBJ2-7; D is uncertain. CDR3 length: 13 residues. V was shortened by 1 base and J by 2 bases, with 7 bases between the two germline ends. Germline CDR1 reads SGHRS; CDR2 reads YFSETQ. CDR3 residues: CASSLSRTYEQYF. The CDR3 nucleotides are TGCGCCAGCAGCTTGTCCCGAACCTACGAGCAGTACTTC.

This clone came up a few times. The CDR3 sequence: CASSLEFPPYEQYF. The CDR3 DNA reads TGTGCCAGCAGCTTAGAATTTCCGCCGTACGAGCAGTACTTC. This chain links TRBV7-2 with TRBJ2-7; D gene ambiguous. The CDR3 totals 14 residues. V was clipped by 1 base and J by 4 bases, with 11 bases between them. CDR1 SGHTA and CDR2 FQGNSA come from the germline V gene.

This clone showed up just a few times. The chain is built from TRBV2 and TRBJ1-1; D is ambiguous. This CDR3 has 14 amino acids. The germline V gene has CDR1 SNHLY and CDR2 FYNNEI. The ends were cut back, 4 bases at V and 1 base at J, with 10 bases in the middle. The CDR3 loop reads CASSVAWGNTEAFF. The CDR3 region has the DNA TGTGCCAGCAGTGTCGCGTGGGGGAACACTGAAGCTTTCTTT.

The chain combines TRBV30 with TRBJ2-2, with TRBD1 identical over 8 bases. V lost 5 bases and J lost 1; bases outside the gene matches: 9. Germline-derived CDR1 and CDR2 are GTSNPN and SVGIG (reference sequence). The CDR3 has 16 residues. CDR3 sequence: CAWLYTGTGNTGELFF. The CDR3 coding sequence is TGTGCCTGGCTTTATACCGGGACAGGGAACACCGGGGAGCTGTTTTTT.

This clone is a singleton in its sample. V and J are TRBV5-1 and TRBJ2-6, with D perhaps matching TRBD2 (7 bases). Looked up from germline, CDR1 is SGHRS and CDR2 is YFSETQ. Between the trimmed V and J ends, which lost 4 bases and 2 bases, there was a span of 10 bases. The CDR3 has 15 amino acids. CDR3 in DNA: TGCGCCAGCAGCGTGGGGGGGCCTGGGGCCAACGTCCTGACTTTC. It codes for CASSVGGPGANVLTF.

The chain links TRBV5-1 to TRBJ2-5; D perhaps matches TRBD2 (8 bases). Germline V gene lookup returns CDR1 SGHRS and CDR2 YFSETQ. V was pared by 7 bases and J by 1 base, with 17 bases between. CDR3 length: 15 residues. The CDR3 sequence is CASRPGGGTQETQYF. The CDR3 coding sequence is TGCGCCAGCCGGCCGGGAGGGGGCACCCAAGAGACCCAGTACTTC.

The chain recombines TRBV6-5 with TRBJ2-5, with unresolved D. Between the trimmed V and J ends, which lost 2 bases and 5 bases, there was a span of 3 bases. The CDR3 contains 11 residues. Per the germline V gene, CDR1 is MNHEY and CDR2 is SVGAGI. In DNA form, the CDR3 reads TGTGCCAGCAGTTACATGGAGACCCAGTACTTC. It specifies CASSYMETQYF.

This clone appeared once. The chain has TRBV20-1 and TRBJ1-4, with no clear D. The CDR3 extends over 11 amino acids. The germline V gene has CDR1 DFQATT and CDR2 SNEGSKA (reference sequence). CDR3 nucleotide sequence: TGCATGTGGAGGGCTAATGAAAAACTGTTTTTT. This encodes CMWRANEKLFF.